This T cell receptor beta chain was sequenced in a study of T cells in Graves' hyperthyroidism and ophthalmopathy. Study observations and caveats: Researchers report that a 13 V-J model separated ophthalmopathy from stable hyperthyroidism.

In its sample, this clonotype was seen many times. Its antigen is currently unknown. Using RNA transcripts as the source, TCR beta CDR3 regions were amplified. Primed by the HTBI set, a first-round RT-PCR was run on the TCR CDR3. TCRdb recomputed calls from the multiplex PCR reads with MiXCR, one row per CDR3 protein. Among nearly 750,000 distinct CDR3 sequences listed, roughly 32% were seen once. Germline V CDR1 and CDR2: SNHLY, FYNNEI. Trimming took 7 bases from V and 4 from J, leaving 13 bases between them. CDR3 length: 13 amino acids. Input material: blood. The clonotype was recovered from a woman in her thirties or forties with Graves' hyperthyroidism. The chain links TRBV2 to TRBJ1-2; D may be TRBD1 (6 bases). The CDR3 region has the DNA TGTGCCAGCAAACCAGGGGATGTCTATGGCTACACCTTC. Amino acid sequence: CASKPGDVYGYTF. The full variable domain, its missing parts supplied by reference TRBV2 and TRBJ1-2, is EPEVTQTPSHQVTQMGQEVILRCVPISNHLYFYWYRQILGQKVEFLVSFYNNEISEKSEIFDDQFSVERPDGSNFTLKIRSTKLEDSAMYFCASKPGDVYGYTFGSGTRLTVV.